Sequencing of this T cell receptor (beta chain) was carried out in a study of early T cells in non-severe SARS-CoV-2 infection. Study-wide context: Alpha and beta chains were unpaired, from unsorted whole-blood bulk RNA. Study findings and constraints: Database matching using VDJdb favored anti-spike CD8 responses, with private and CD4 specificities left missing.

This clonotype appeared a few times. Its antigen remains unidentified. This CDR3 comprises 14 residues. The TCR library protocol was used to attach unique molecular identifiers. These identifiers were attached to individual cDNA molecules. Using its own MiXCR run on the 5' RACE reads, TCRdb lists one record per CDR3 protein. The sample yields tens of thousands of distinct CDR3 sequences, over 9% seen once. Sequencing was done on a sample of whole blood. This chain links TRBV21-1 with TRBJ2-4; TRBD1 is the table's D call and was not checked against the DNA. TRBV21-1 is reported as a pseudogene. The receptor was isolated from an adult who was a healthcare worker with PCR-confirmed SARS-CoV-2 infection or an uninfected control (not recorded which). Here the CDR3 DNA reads TGTGCCAGCAGCAAGGCGACAGGGGAGATCATTCAGTACTTC. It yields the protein CASSKATGEIIQYF.